The entry that follows covers one T cell receptor beta chain sequence. The data were obtained in a study of control samples from healthy donors and cancer patients. The CDR3 runs 15 residues. Deletions cut 1 base from V and 10 bases from J, with 15 bases between. The germline gives CDR1 SGHRS, CDR2 YFSETQ. Only in-frame clones appear in the TCRdb table, and some are missing; sequencing was by immunoSEQ multiplex PCR. The sample consists of 130,000 or so clones, about nine tenths of them appearing once. The sequence came from a man aged 35 to 55 in good health. Specimen: blood. This chain links TRBV5-1 with TRBJ1-6, with D possibly matching TRBD1 (5 bases). The CDR3 nucleotides read TGCGCCAGCAGCTTGCCGGATGGGGGAGGATCACCCCTCCACTTT. Translated: CASSLPDGGGSPLHF. The entire variable domain, with the rest obtained from reference TRBV5-1 and TRBJ1-6, is as follows: KAGVTQTPRYLIKTRGQQVTLSCSPISGHRSVSWYQQTPGQGLQFLFEYFSETQRNKGNFPGRFSGRQFSNSRSEMNVSTLELGDSALYLCASSLPDGGGSPLHFGNGTRLTVT.